Presented here are 8 T cell receptor beta chains from one specimen sequenced in a study of blood T cell repertoires in COVID-19. Method: immunoSEQ multiplex PCR; TCRdb's copy keeps in-frame clones and lacks some. This repertoire shows 240,000 or so clones, about 79% found once; its top ten account for approximately 10%. Sequencing was performed on peripheral blood. The receptor source for this set is an elderly woman with acute or convalescent COVID-19.

This clone was seen a few times. The genes are TRBV12-3 or TRBV12-4 and TRBJ1-4; perhaps TRBD1 as D (5 bases). Trimming shortened V by 7 bases and J by 7 bases, and 13 bases separated the two germline ends. This CDR3 is built from 13 residues. The CDR3 DNA reads TGTGCCAGCAAAGCGGGGGGTAGTGAAAAACTGTTTTTT. Amino acid sequence: CASKAGGSEKLFF.

The CDR3 loop is CAWMPGWRGYEQYF. DNA of the CDR3: TGTGCCTGGATGCCGGGGTGGCGAGGTTACGAGCAGTACTTC. V usage is TRBV30 and J usage is TRBJ2-7; D may be TRBD2 (5 bases). Germline CDR1 reads GTSNPN; CDR2 reads SVGIG (reference sequence). Trimming took 4 bases from V and 4 from J, leaving 17 bases between them. The CDR3 runs to 14 residues.

The gene calls are TRBV7-3 and TRBJ1-2; 8 nucleotides line up with TRBD1. The trim removed 5 bases at V and 6 bases at J, leaving 11 bases unmatched. Germline V CDR1 and CDR2: SGHTA, FQGTGA. The length of the CDR3 is 15 residues. CDR3 DNA sequence: TGTGCCAGCAGCAGGTCGGACAGGGAAGAGGATGGCTACACCTTC. Its translation: CASSRSDREEDGYTF.

This chain joins TRBV23-1 and TRBJ1-1, with a tentative D call TRBD1 (5 bases). TRBV23-1 is labeled an ORF, and its function is uncertain. The CDR3 is 15 amino acids. Trimming removed 5 bases at V and 4 bases at J, with 17 bases between. The CDR3, as DNA: TGCGCCAGCAGTTCTGGGGGGGGTGACGGCACTGAAGCTTTCTTT. This encodes CASSSGGGDGTEAFF.

This chain uses TRBV4-1 with TRBJ2-6; a weak D match, TRBD1 (6 bases). The germline V gene has CDR1 MGHRA and CDR2 YSYEKL. This CDR3 region has 17 residues. Trimming removed 1 base at V and 1 base at J, with 11 bases between. The CDR3 sequence is CASSQALTGSGANVLTF. In DNA form, the CDR3 reads TGCGCCAGCAGCCAAGCCCTAACAGGGTCTGGGGCCAACGTCCTGACTTTC.

The chain combines TRBV27 with TRBJ1-2; 8 bases fit TRBD1. CDR1 and CDR2 (germline): MNHEY, SMNVEV (reference sequence). The trim removed 6 bases at V and 8 bases at J, leaving 8 bases unmatched. The CDR3 is made up of 13 amino acids. The CDR3 nucleotides read TGTGCCAGCAGCACAAGGACAGGGATCGGCTACACCTTC. Its translation: CASSTRTGIGYTF.

V and J are TRBV7-3 and TRBJ2-2; 9 positions match TRBD2. This CDR3 comprises 18 residues. Trimming took 3 bases from V and 0 from J; bases not matched to a gene: 8. Germline V gene sequence: CDR1 SGHTA, CDR2 FQGTGA. The CDR3: CASSFGRGGPPNTGELFF. CDR3 DNA: TGTGCCAGCAGCTTTGGGCGGGGGGGCCCCCCGAACACCGGGGAGCTGTTTTTT. Based on the CDR3 plus reference TRBV7-3 and TRBJ2-2, the full variable domain is GAGVSQTPSNKVTEKGKYVELRCDPISGHTALYWYRQSLGQGPEFLIYFQGTGAADDSGLPNDRFFAVRPEGSVSTLKIQRTERGDSAVYLCASSFGRGGPPNTGELFFGEGSRLTVL.

This clone has just one count. This chain connects TRBV5-4 to TRBJ1-1; a possible D gene is TRBD1 (6 bases). The CDR3 is made up of 13 amino acids. Germline V CDR1 and CDR2: SGHNT, YYREEE (reference sequence). With 10 bases removed from V and 1 base from J, the gap between germline ends came to 14 bases. The CDR3 loop reads CAVRGQPNTEAFF. CDR3 coding DNA: TGTGCCGTCAGGGGCCAGCCGAACACTGAAGCTTTCTTT.